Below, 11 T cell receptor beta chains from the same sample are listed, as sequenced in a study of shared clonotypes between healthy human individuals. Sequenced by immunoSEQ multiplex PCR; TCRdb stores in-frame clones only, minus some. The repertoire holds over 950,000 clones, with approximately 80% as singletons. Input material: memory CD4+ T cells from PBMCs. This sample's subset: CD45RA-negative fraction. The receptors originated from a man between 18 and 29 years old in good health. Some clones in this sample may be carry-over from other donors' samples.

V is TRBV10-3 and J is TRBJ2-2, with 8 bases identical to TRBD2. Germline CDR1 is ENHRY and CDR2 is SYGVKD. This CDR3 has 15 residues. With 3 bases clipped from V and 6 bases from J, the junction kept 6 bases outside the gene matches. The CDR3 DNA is TGTGCCATCAGTGATTGGAGGACTAGCCCCGGGGAGCTGTTTTTT. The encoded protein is CAISDWRTSPGELFF.

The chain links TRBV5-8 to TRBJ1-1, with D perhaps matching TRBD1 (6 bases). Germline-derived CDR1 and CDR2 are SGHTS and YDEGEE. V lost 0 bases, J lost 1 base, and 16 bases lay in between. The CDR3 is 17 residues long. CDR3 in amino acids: CASSLGGGEAQNTEAFF. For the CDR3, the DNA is TGTGCCAGCAGCTTGGGGGGGGGCGAGGCACAGAACACTGAAGCTTTCTTT.

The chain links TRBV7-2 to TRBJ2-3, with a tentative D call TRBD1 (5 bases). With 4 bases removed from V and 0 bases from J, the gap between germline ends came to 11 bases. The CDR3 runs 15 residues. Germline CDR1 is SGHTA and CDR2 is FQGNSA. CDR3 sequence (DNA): TGTGCCAGCAGCTCTCTAAGACAGAGCACAGATACGCAGTATTTT. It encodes CASSSLRQSTDTQYF.

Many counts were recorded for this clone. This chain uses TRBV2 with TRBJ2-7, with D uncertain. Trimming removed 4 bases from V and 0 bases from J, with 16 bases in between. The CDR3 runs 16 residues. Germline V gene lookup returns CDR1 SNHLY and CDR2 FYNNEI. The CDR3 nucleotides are TGTGCCAGCAGTGCGTCAACCGGGCTTCCCTCCTACGAGCAGTACTTC. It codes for CASSASTGLPSYEQYF.

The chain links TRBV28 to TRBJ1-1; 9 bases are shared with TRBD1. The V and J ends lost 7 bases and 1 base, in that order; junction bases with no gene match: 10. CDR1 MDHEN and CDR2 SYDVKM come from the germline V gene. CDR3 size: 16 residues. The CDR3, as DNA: TGTGCCAGCAACCCTTACAGGGGGCGGGGGAACACTGAAGCTTTCTTT. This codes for CASNPYRGRGNTEAFF.

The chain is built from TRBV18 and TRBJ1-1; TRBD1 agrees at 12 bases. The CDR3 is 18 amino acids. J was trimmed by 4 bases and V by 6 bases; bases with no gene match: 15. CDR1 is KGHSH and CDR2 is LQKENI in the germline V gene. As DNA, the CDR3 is TGTGCCAGCTCTCCCCTAGGGACAGGGGGCGCGAGGGTCACTGAAGCTTTCTTT. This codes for CASSPLGTGGARVTEAFF. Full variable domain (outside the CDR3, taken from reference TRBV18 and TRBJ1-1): NAGVMQNPRHLVRRRGQEARLRCSPMKGHSHVYWYRQLPEEGLKFMVYLQKENIIDESGMPKERFSAEFPKEGPSILRIQQVVRGDSAAYFCASSPLGTGGARVTEAFFGQGTRLTVV.

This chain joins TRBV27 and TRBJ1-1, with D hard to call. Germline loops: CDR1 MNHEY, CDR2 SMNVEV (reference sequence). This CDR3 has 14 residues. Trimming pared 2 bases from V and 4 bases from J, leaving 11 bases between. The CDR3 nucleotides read TGTGCCAGCAGTTTAGGGCAGCTCCGCACTGAAGCTTTCTTT. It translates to CASSLGQLRTEAFF.

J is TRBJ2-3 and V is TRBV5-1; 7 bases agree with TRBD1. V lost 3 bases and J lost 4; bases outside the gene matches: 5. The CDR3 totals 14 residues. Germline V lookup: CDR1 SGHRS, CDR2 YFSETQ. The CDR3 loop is CASSYTGAPDTQYF. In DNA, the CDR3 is TGCGCCAGCAGCTACACAGGGGCCCCAGATACGCAGTATTTT.

The chain's CDR3 is CASSSGSIENEQYF. DNA for the CDR3: TGCGCCAGCAGCTCCGGGTCTATCGAGAACGAGCAGTACTTC. This chain uses TRBV5-1 with TRBJ2-7; no firm D call. The CDR3 contains 14 residues. Germline assignment: CDR1 SGHRS and CDR2 YFSETQ. Trimming shortened V by 3 bases and J by 5 bases, and 15 bases separated the two germline ends.

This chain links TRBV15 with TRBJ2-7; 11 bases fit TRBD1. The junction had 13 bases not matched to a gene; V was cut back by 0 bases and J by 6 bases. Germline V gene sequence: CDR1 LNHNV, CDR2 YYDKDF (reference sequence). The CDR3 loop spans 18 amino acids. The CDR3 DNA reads TGTGCCACCAGCAGAGAAACAATCGGACAGGGGGCGCAGGGCGAGCAGTACTTC. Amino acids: CATSRETIGQGAQGEQYF.

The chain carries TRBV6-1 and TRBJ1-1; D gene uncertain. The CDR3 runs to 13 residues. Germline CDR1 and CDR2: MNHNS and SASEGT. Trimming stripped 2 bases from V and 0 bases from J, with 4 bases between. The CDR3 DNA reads TGTGCCAGCAGTGAACGGTTGAACACTGAAGCTTTCTTT. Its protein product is CASSERLNTEAFF.